The text below deals with one T cell receptor beta chain. Its target is unknown. This was a deep-level run. Under the authors' procedure: Owing to the provision of junction-only sequences devoid of quality scores by immunoSEQ, filtering differed. The protocol was immunoSEQ multiplex PCR, while the TCRdb copy is restricted to in-frame clones and leaves out a portion. The V and J calls and clone size come from that table; D and trimming were worked out from the DNA. The table lists 550,000 to 750,000 clones, roughly 96% of them singletons. These data originate in a study of shared clonotypes between healthy human individuals. Findings of the study overall: Sampling involved blood alone; tissue repertoires likely differ.

The naive CD8 population came from CD45RO-negative cells selected for CCR7, without terminally differentiated effector memory CD45RA+ cells. V lost 5 bases and J lost 0; bases outside the gene matches: 2. Germline CDR1 is MNHEY and CDR2 is SMNVEV (reference sequence). The CDR3 consists of 15 residues. Sample: naive CD8+ T cells sorted from blood. The receptor was derived from a woman aged 25 to 39 in good health. The chain uses TRBV27 and TRBJ2-3, with 10 bases matching TRBD1. Here the CDR3 reads CASSDRGPSTDTQYF. DNA for the CDR3: TGTGCCAGCAGTGACAGGGGGCCGAGCACAGATACGCAGTATTTT.